This T cell receptor (beta chain) was found in a study of cytomegalovirus exposure and HLA in healthy donors. Across the whole study: In terms of ancestry, the Caucasian-associated cluster contained around 79% of the roughly 400 genotyped donors. The study, taken as a whole, reports: Evidence from a later analysis indicated that most CMV-associated TCR beta chains looked HLA-restricted. Common viral pathogens seemed to be connected with several of the most significant clusters, according to a later analysis. Reportedly, cytomegalovirus status was diagnosed with high sensitivity and specificity.

Of note for this clone: Antigen unknown.

The study ran its PCR with 60 Vbeta and 13 Jbeta primers. Using immunoSEQ multiplex PCR, the repertoire was profiled, and TCRdb retains in-frame clones only, with some absent. Its listing shows fewer than 150,000 clones. V was trimmed by 5 bases and J by 1 base, leaving 4 bases between them. This CDR3 is built from 12 residues. Germline assignment: CDR1 SEHNR and CDR2 FQNEAQ (reference sequence). The chain recombines TRBV7-9 with TRBJ2-3; D gene ambiguous. The clonotype originates from a woman between 55 and 75 years old in good health and CMV-seronegative. The sequenced sample was PBMCs. CDR3 region: CASSPGTDTQYF. The CDR3 DNA sequence: TGTGCCAGCAGCCCGGGCACAGATACGCAGTATTTT.